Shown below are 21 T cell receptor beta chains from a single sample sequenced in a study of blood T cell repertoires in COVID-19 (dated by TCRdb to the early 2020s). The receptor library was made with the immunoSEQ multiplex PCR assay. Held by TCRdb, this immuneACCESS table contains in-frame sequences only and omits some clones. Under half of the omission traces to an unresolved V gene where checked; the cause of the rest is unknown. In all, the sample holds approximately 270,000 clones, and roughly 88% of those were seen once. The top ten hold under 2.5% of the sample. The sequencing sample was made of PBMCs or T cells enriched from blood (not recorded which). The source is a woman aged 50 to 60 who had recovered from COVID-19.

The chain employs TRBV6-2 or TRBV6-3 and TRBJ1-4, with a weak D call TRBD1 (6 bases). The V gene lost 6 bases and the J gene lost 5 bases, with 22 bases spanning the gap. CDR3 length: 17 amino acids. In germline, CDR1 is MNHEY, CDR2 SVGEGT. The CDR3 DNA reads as TGTGCCAGCAGCCCGATCGACAGGCCCATTAAAAATGAAAAACTGTTTTTT. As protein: CASSPIDRPIKNEKLFF.

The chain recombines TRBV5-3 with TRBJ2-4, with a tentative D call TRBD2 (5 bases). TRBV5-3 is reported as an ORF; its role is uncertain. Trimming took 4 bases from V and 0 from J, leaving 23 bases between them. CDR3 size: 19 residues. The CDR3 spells CARSRKSHSDPRAKNIQYF. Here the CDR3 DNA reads TGTGCCAGAAGCCGGAAATCTCATAGCGACCCGAGAGCCAAAAACATTCAGTACTTC.

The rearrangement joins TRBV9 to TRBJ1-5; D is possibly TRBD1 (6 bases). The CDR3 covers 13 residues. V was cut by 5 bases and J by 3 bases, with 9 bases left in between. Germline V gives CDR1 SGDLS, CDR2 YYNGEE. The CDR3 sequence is CASSRDNNQPQHF. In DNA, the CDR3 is TGTGCCAGCAGTCGGGACAACAATCAGCCCCAGCATTTT.

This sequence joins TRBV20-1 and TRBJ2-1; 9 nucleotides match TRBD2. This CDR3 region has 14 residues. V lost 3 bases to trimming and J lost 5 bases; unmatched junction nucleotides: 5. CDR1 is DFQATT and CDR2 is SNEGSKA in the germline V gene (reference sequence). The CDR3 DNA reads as TGCAGTGCTAGTTTGCTAGCGGGACACAATGAGCAGTTCTTC. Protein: CSASLLAGHNEQFF.

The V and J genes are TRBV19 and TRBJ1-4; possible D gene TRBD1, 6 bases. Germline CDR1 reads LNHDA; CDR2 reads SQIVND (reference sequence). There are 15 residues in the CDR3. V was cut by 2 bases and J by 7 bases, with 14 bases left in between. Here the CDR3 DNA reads TGTGCCAGTAGTATAAACAGGGACCGAAGTGAAAAACTGTTTTTT. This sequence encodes CASSINRDRSEKLFF.

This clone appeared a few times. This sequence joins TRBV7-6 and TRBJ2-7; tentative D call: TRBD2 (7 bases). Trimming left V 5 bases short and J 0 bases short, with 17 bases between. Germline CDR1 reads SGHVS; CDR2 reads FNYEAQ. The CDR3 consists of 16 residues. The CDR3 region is CASSPRGGGLSYEQYF. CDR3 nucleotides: TGTGCCAGCAGCCCCCGAGGGGGGGGCCTCTCCTACGAGCAGTACTTC.

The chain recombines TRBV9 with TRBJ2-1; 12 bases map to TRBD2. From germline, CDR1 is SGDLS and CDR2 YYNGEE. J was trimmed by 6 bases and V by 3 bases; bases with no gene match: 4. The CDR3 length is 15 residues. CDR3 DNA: TGTGCCAGCAGCGCGACTAGCGGGAGTTCCAATGAGCAGTTCTTC. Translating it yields CASSATSGSSNEQFF.

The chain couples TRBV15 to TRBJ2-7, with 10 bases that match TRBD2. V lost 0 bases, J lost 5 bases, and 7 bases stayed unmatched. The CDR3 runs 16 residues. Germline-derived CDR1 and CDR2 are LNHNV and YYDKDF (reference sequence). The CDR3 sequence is CATSREYSSGSDEQYF. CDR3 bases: TGTGCCACCAGCAGAGAATATTCTAGCGGGAGCGACGAGCAGTACTTC.

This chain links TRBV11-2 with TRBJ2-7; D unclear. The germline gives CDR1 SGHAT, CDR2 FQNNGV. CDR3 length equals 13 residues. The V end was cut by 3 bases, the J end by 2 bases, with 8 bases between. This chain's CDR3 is CASSFNSPYEQYF. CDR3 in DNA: TGTGCCAGCAGCTTCAACTCCCCCTACGAGCAGTACTTC.

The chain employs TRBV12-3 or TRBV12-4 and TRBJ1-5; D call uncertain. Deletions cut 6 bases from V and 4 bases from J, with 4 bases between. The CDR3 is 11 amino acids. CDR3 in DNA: TGTGCCAGCAGCCGGAATCAGCCCCAGCATTTT. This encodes CASSRNQPQHF.

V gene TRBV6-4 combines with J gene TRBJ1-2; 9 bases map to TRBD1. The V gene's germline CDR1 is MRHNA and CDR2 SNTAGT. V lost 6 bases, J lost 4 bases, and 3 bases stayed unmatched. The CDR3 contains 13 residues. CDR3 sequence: CASREGQGYGYTF. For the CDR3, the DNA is TGTGCCAGCAGAGAGGGACAGGGCTATGGCTACACCTTC.

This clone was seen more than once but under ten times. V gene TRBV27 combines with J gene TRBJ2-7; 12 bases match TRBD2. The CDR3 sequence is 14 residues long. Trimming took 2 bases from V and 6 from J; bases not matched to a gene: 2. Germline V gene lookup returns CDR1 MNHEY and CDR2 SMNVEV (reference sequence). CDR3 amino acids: CASSLLAGGGEQYF. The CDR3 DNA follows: TGTGCCAGCAGTTTACTAGCGGGAGGGGGCGAGCAGTACTTC.

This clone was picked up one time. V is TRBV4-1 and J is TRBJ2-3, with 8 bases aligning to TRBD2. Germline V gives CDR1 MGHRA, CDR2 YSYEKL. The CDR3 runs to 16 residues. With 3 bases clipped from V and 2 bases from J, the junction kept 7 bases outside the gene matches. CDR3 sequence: CASSHVLAGPTDTQYF. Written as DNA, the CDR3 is TGCGCCAGCAGCCACGTCCTAGCGGGCCCCACAGATACGCAGTATTTT.

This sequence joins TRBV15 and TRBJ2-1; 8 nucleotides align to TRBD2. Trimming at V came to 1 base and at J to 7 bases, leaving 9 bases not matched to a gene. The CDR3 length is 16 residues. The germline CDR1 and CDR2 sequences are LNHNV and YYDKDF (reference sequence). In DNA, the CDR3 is TGTGCCACCAGCAGAGTTTACGGGAGGGCATTGAATGAGCAGTTCTTC. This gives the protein CATSRVYGRALNEQFF. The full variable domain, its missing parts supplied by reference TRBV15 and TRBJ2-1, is DAMVIQNPRYQVTQFGKPVTLSCSQTLNHNVMYWYQQKSSQAPKLLFHYYDKDFNNEADTPDNFQSRRPNTSFCFLDIRSPGLGDTAMYLCATSRVYGRALNEQFFGPGTRLTVL.

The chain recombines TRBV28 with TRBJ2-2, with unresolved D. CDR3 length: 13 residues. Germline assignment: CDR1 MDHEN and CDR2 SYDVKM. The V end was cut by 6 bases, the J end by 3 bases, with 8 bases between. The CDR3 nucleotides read TGTGCCAGCAGGGCAGTTGACACCGGGGAGCTGTTTTTT. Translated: CASRAVDTGELFF. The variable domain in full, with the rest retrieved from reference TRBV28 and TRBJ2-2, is DVKVTQSSRYLVKRTGEKVFLECVQDMDHENMFWYRQDPGLGLRLIYFSYDVKMKEKGDIPEGYSVSREKKERFSLILESASTNQTSMYLCASRAVDTGELFFGEGSRLTVL.

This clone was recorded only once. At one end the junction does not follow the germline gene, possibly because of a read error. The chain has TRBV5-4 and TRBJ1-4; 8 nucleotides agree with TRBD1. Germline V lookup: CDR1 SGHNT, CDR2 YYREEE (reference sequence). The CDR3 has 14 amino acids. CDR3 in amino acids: CASSSGQAKEKLFF. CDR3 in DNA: TGTGCCAGCAGCTCGGGACAGGCTAAGGAAAAACTGTTTTTT.

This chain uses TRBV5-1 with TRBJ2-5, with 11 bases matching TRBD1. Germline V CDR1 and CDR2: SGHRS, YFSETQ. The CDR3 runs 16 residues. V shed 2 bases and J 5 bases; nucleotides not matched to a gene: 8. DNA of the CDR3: TGCGCCAGCAGCTTACAAGGACAGGGGGCTTGGGAGACCCAGTACTTC. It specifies CASSLQGQGAWETQYF.

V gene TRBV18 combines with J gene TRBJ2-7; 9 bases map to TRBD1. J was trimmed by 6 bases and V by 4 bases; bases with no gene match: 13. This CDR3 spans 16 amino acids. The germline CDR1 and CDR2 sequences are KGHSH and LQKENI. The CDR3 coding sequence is TGTGCCAGCTCACTCTTACCGGGGACAGGGTCGTCCGAGCAGTACTTC. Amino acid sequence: CASSLLPGTGSSEQYF.

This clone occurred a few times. The CDR3 reads CASSSAGREGDTQYF. The CDR3 DNA follows: TGTGCCAGCAGCTCGGCGGGGAGGGAGGGAGATACGCAGTATTTT. The chain has TRBV11-3 and TRBJ2-3; 7 nucleotides line up with TRBD2. V shed 4 bases, J shed 5 bases, and the junction held 9 bases outside the gene matches. The CDR3 contains 15 residues. The germline CDR1 and CDR2 sequences are SGHNT and YENEEA. Full variable domain (missing parts from reference TRBV11-3 and TRBJ2-3): EAGVVQSPRYKIIEKKQPVAFWCNPISGHNTLYWYLQNLGQGPELLIRYENEEAVDDSQLPKDRFSAERLKGVDSTLKIQPAELGDSAVYLCASSSAGREGDTQYFGPGTRLTVL.

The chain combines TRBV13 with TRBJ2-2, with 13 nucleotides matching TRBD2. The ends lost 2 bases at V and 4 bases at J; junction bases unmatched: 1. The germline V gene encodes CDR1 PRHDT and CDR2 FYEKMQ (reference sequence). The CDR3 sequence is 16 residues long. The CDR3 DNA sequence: TGTGCCAGCAGCTTAAGGACTAGCGGGAGCACCGGGGAGCTGTTTTTT. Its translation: CASSLRTSGSTGELFF.

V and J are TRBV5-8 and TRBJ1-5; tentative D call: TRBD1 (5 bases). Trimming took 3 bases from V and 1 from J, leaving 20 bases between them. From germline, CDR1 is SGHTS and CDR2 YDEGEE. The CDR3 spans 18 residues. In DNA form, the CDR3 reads TGTGCCAGCAGCTCGGGGTCGGGGGAATTCGGGAGCAATCAGCCCCAGCATTTT. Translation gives CASSSGSGEFGSNQPQHF.